The 22 T cell receptor beta chains in this list originate from one sample, sequenced in a study of cytomegalovirus exposure and HLA in healthy donors. PCR employed 60 Vbeta and 13 Jbeta primers. Sequenced by immunoSEQ multiplex PCR; TCRdb stores in-frame clones only, minus some. This table holds roughly 190,000 clones, roughly 80% found once. Sequenced material: PBMCs. The receptor set was obtained from a middle-aged man in good health and CMV-seropositive.

The chain couples TRBV4-2 to TRBJ2-7; 13 bases align to TRBD2. From germline, CDR1 is LGHNA and CDR2 YNFKEQ. The J segment lost 4 bases and the V segment lost 0 bases, leaving 3 bases of the junction unmatched. The CDR3 extends over 16 amino acids. As DNA, the CDR3 is TGTGCCAGCAGCCAAGATTGGGGACTAGCGGGGTACGAGCAGTACTTC. Protein: CASSQDWGLAGYEQYF.

The J gene is TRBJ2-5, the V gene TRBV27, with TRBD1 matching 8 bases. Germline V gives CDR1 MNHEY, CDR2 SMNVEV (reference sequence). The CDR3 totals 14 residues. The J segment lost 5 bases and the V segment lost 5 bases, leaving 7 bases of the junction unmatched. CDR3 DNA: TGTGCCAGCAGTCTCCTAGACAGGGGTGAGACCCAGTACTTC. This codes for CASSLLDRGETQYF.

The chain has TRBV6-6 and TRBJ2-7, with 8 bases that match TRBD2. Germline CDR1 is MNHNY and CDR2 is SVGAGI (reference sequence). The CDR3 totals 14 residues. J gave up 2 bases and V 4 bases, and 4 bases lay outside the gene matches. The CDR3 spells CASSSGLVPYEQYF. The DNA for the CDR3 is TGTGCCAGCAGTTCGGGACTAGTTCCCTACGAGCAGTACTTC.

In its sample, this clone was seen once. The V call is TRBV5-5, the J call TRBJ1-1; no clear D. The CDR3 consists of 13 residues. Germline loops: CDR1 SGHKS, CDR2 YYEKEE (reference sequence). V was shortened by 4 bases and J by 5 bases, with 12 bases between the two germline ends. The CDR3: CASSPLVETEAFF. The CDR3 DNA sequence: TGTGCCAGCAGCCCATTAGTAGAAACTGAAGCTTTCTTT.

The chain links TRBV10-3 to TRBJ2-5, with 9 bases fitting TRBD2. Germline CDR1 ENHRY, CDR2 SYGVKD. Germline trimming cut 3 bases from V and 1 base from J; bases unmatched to any gene: 3. The CDR3 consists of 15 residues. The CDR3 bases are TGTGCCATCAGTGATCCGACTAGCGGCCAAGAGACCCAGTACTTC. It translates to CAISDPTSGQETQYF.

The chain has TRBV19 and TRBJ2-3, with D perhaps matching TRBD2 (7 bases). The V and J ends lost 1 base and 1 base respectively, with 12 bases between them. The CDR3 loop spans 16 amino acids. Germline CDR1 and CDR2: LNHDA and SQIVND (reference sequence). The CDR3, as DNA: TGTGCCAGTAGTATAGGGGCGGGGGCACGCACAGATACGCAGTATTTT. Translated, it gives CASSIGAGARTDTQYF. The full variable domain, in which reference TRBV19 and TRBJ2-3 provide the parts outside the CDR3, is DGGITQSPKYLFRKEGQNVTLSCEQNLNHDAMYWYRQDPGQGLRLIYYSQIVNDFQKGDIAEGYSVSREKKESFPLTVTSAQKNPTAFYLCASSIGAGARTDTQYFGPGTRLTVL.

This chain links TRBV2 with TRBJ1-2; TRBD1 is a possible D gene (5 bases). Germline CDR1 reads SNHLY; CDR2 reads FYNNEI. The CDR3 spans 11 residues. V was trimmed by 10 bases and J by 7 bases, leaving 13 bases between them. The CDR3 spells CATRELRGYTF. CDR3 sequence (DNA): TGTGCCACCAGGGAATTGCGTGGCTACACCTTC.

V usage is TRBV4-1 and J usage is TRBJ1-1, with D unclear. The CDR3 contains 13 residues. Germline V CDR1 and CDR2: MGHRA, YSYEKL. Trimming took 2 bases from V and 6 from J, leaving 10 bases between them. The CDR3 DNA is TGCGCCAGCAGCCAACCCTGGGGAGCTGAAGCTTTCTTT. It translates to CASSQPWGAEAFF.

This clone came up once. The genes are TRBV27 and TRBJ2-7, with 7 nucleotides matching TRBD2. The CDR3 covers 16 residues. Per the germline V gene, CDR1 is MNHEY and CDR2 is SMNVEV (reference sequence). V lost 5 bases and J lost 0; bases outside the gene matches: 10. As DNA, the CDR3 is TGTGCCAGCAGTATTCTTGCGGGGGATAGCTCCTACGAGCAGTACTTC. Its protein product is CASSILAGDSSYEQYF.

The J gene is TRBJ2-7, the V gene TRBV30; D gene ambiguous. This CDR3 contains 15 residues. Germline-derived CDR1 and CDR2 are GTSNPN and SVGIG (reference sequence). Trimming shortened V by 0 bases and J by 0 bases, and 12 bases separated the two germline ends. The CDR3 DNA is TGTGCCTGGAGTGTCCCCGCCAGAAGCTCCTACGAGCAGTACTTC. Residues: CAWSVPARSSYEQYF. The variable domain in full, with the rest retrieved from reference TRBV30 and TRBJ2-7, is SQTIHQWPATLVQPVGSPLSLECTVEGTSNPNLYWYRQAAGRGLQLLFYSVGIGQISSEVPQNLSASRPQDRQFILSSKKLLLSDSGFYLCAWSVPARSSYEQYFGPGTRLTVT.

The CDR3: CASSWGRTSGETETQYF. CDR3 coding DNA: TGTGCCAGCAGCTGGGGGCGGACTAGCGGGGAGACGGAGACCCAGTACTTC. The J gene is TRBJ2-5, the V gene TRBV5-4, with 12 bases matching TRBD2. Per the germline V gene, CDR1 is SGHNT and CDR2 is YYREEE (reference sequence). The CDR3 extends over 17 amino acids. V dropped 3 bases and J dropped 5; count of bases not matched to a gene: 11.

The DNA of the CDR3 is TGTGCCAGCAGAAGGGACTACAGCTCCTACAATGAGCAGTTCTTC. This codes for CASRRDYSSYNEQFF. This rearrangement joins TRBV27 to TRBJ2-1; TRBD2 aligns across 7 bases. The junction had 5 bases not matched to a gene; V was cut back by 6 bases and J by 0 bases. Germline assignment: CDR1 MNHEY and CDR2 SMNVEV (reference sequence). This CDR3 is built from 15 residues.

This chain uses TRBV7-2 with TRBJ2-5; 9 nucleotides match TRBD2. Trimming at V came to 5 bases and at J to 3 bases, leaving 7 bases not matched to a gene. The length of the CDR3 is 15 residues. Per germline, CDR1 SGHTA and CDR2 FQGNSA. The CDR3 loop reads CASSPRGGGEETQYF. The DNA for the CDR3 is TGTGCCAGCAGCCCGCGGGGGGGCGGGGAAGAGACCCAGTACTTC.

V and J are TRBV5-3 and TRBJ2-7; TRBD1 is a possible D gene (6 bases). TRBV5-3 is marked as an open reading frame, function uncertain. V lost 3 bases and J lost 4, with 23 bases in between. The CDR3 loop spans 17 amino acids. The CDR3 DNA reads as TGTGCCAGAAGCTCGGACAGTAATGGACCATTAAAATACGAGCAGTACTTC. It yields the protein CARSSDSNGPLKYEQYF.

There are a few counts of this clone. The chain uses TRBV5-1 and TRBJ2-5; 10 bases agree with TRBD2. V lost 4 bases and J lost 4; bases outside the gene matches: 10. Germline V gene sequence: CDR1 SGHRS, CDR2 YFSETQ. The CDR3 length is 16 residues. Here the CDR3 DNA reads TGCGCCAGCAGCCCGGAGGTAGCGGGGGGATCAGAGACCCAGTACTTC. Protein: CASSPEVAGGSETQYF.

The chain couples TRBV9 to TRBJ2-1; 10 bases fit TRBD2. The ends lost 3 bases at V and 6 bases at J; junction bases unmatched: 6. The V gene's germline CDR1 is SGDLS and CDR2 YYNGEE. This CDR3 spans 15 amino acids. The CDR3 sequence: CASSAGTSESNEQFF. CDR3 nucleotides: TGTGCCAGCAGCGCAGGGACTAGCGAGTCCAATGAGCAGTTCTTC.

V is TRBV7-9 and J is TRBJ1-1, with D uncertain. The germline gives CDR1 SEHNR, CDR2 FQNEAQ (reference sequence). The CDR3 totals 15 residues. Trimming stripped 2 bases from V and 0 bases from J, with 10 bases between. In nucleotides, the CDR3 is TGTGCCAGCAGCTTAAGGCAGGCACTGAACACTGAAGCTTTCTTT. Translated: CASSLRQALNTEAFF.

V usage is TRBV27 and J usage is TRBJ1-5; tentatively, D is TRBD1 (5 bases). Between the trimmed V and J ends, which lost 6 bases and 2 bases, there was a span of 11 bases. Germline lookup yields CDR1 MNHEY and CDR2 SMNVEV (reference sequence). The length of the CDR3 is 14 residues. The CDR3 sequence: CASRETGGNQPQHF. The DNA for the CDR3 is TGTGCCAGCAGGGAAACAGGTGGCAATCAGCCCCAGCATTTT.

The genes are TRBV7-8 and TRBJ1-2, with D tentatively TRBD1 (5 bases). There are 12 residues in the CDR3. The V gene lost 4 bases and the J gene lost 5 bases, with 8 bases spanning the gap. Germline V lookup: CDR1 SGHVS, CDR2 FQNEAQ. The CDR3 is CASSSRQYGYTF. The CDR3 DNA reads as TGTGCCAGCAGCTCTAGACAGTATGGCTACACCTTC. Combining the CDR3 with reference TRBV7-8 and TRBJ1-2 gives the whole variable domain GAGVSQSPRYKVAKRGQDVALRCDPISGHVSLFWYQQALGQGPEFLTYFQNEAQLDKSGLPSDRFFAERPEGSVSTLKIQRTQQEDSAVYLCASSSRQYGYTFGSGTRLTVV.

This sequence joins TRBV11-2 and TRBJ2-1; possible D gene TRBD2, 7 bases. V lost 1 base and J 9 bases, leaving 22 bases between the germline ends. The CDR3 is 17 amino acids. In germline, CDR1 is SGHAT, CDR2 FQNNGV. The chain's CDR3 is CASSLVGGGAGMGEQFF. The CDR3 region has the DNA TGTGCCAGCAGCTTAGTTGGTGGGGGGGCCGGTATGGGTGAGCAGTTCTTC.

This sequence joins TRBV28 and TRBJ1-1; D perhaps matches TRBD1 (6 bases). The CDR3 consists of 16 residues. V was clipped by 3 bases and J by 6 bases, with 20 bases between them. Germline V gene sequence: CDR1 MDHEN, CDR2 SYDVKM. CDR3 region: CASSFTGRGFSPEAFF. The CDR3 bases are TGTGCCAGCAGTTTTACGGGCAGGGGCTTCTCTCCTGAAGCTTTCTTT. Full variable domain (outside the CDR3, taken from reference TRBV28 and TRBJ1-1): DVKVTQSSRYLVKRTGEKVFLECVQDMDHENMFWYRQDPGLGLRLIYFSYDVKMKEKGDIPEGYSVSREKKERFSLILESASTNQTSMYLCASSFTGRGFSPEAFFGQGTRLTVV.

V is TRBV30 and J is TRBJ1-5; D is perhaps TRBD1 (6 bases). Germline V gives CDR1 GTSNPN, CDR2 SVGIG (reference sequence). This CDR3 comprises 13 residues. V lost 0 bases, J lost 5 bases, and 8 bases lay in between. The CDR3 spells CAWSVKGDQPQHF. In nucleotides, the CDR3 is TGTGCCTGGAGTGTAAAGGGGGATCAGCCCCAGCATTTT.